These T cell receptor beta chains were read from a single sample in a study of CD8 T cells in Susac syndrome. TCRdb re-analysed the immunoSEQ multiplex PCR reads in MiXCR, keeping a single row per CDR3 protein. The data show around 81,000 distinct CDR3 sequences, approximately 95% seen once. Sequences were obtained from CD8+ T cells from PBMCs. These receptors were collected from a human donor with Susac syndrome. CDR3s include the opening cysteine and the closing phenylalanine or tryptophan. Fields, in order: clone size, J gene, V gene, D gene, CDR3 protein, CDR3 DNA. D genes are given only for firm matches. Not all rows give a size; the values are once, few, many and, for expanded clones, a class.

>.|TRBJ2-3|TRBV4-3|.
CASSQKGQGRRADTQYF
TGCGCCAGCAGCCAAAAAGGCCAGGGTCGGAGGGCAGATACGCAGTATTTT
>.|TRBJ2-3|TRBV11-2|TRBD2
CASSLGPSGGARDTQYF
TGTGCCAGCAGCTTAGGTCCTAGCGGGGGGGCCAGAGATACGCAGTATTTT
>.|TRBJ2-7|TRBV3-1|.
CASSQGRSEQYF
TGTGCCAGCAGCCAAGGGCGTAGCGAGCAGTACTTC
>.|TRBJ2-5|TRBV27|.
CASSLQSQWETQYF
TGTGCCAGCAGTTTACAGAGTCAATGGGAGACCCAGTACTTC
>.|TRBJ2-7|TRBV6-5|.
CASSYGRDAGAYEQYF
TGTGCCAGCAGTTACGGCAGGGACGCGGGCGCCTACGAGCAGTACTTC
>once|TRBJ1-5|TRBV4-3|.
CASSQEPERPQHF
TGCGCCAGCAGCCAAGAACCCGAGAGGCCCCAGCATTTT
>.|TRBJ1-1|TRBV3-1|.
CASSQGEGLLNTEAFF
TGTGCCAGCAGCCAAGGGGAGGGCCTCCTGAACACTGAAGCTTTCTTT
>.|TRBJ2-1|TRBV12-5|.
CASGHRDEQFF
TGTGCTAGTGGCCACCGGGATGAGCAGTTCTTC
>.|TRBJ2-7|TRBV6-2/TRBV6-3|.
CASIGGSRERSGYEQYF
TGTGCCAGCATTGGGGGTAGCCGGGAGCGATCGGGGTACGAGCAGTACTTC
>.|TRBJ2-5|TRBV7-9|TRBD2
CASSLLTSGSRETQYF
TGTGCCAGCAGCTTGCTGACTAGCGGTTCTCGGGAGACCCAGTACTTC
>.|TRBJ2-5|TRBV6-2/TRBV6-3|TRBD2
CASSNGLAGVGTQYF
TGTGCCAGCAGTAATGGACTAGCGGGGGTGGGGACCCAGTACTTC
>.|TRBJ1-1|TRBV4-3|.
CASSQGVGTEAFF
TGCGCCAGCAGCCAAGGTGTGGGGACTGAAGCTTTCTTT
>.|TRBJ2-2|TRBV5-6|.
CASSLGSFSGELFF
TGTGCCAGCAGCTTGGGCTCGTTCTCTGGGGAGCTGTTTTTT
>.|TRBJ2-1|TRBV19|.
CASSIDLPQSSYNEQFF
TGTGCCAGTAGTATAGATCTACCGCAGAGCTCCTACAATGAGCAGTTCTTC
>.|TRBJ2-6|TRBV6-2/TRBV6-3|.
CASSSSSGANVLTF
TGTGCCAGCAGTTCTTCCTCTGGGGCCAACGTCCTGACTTTC
>.|TRBJ2-1|TRBV7-8|.
CASSPDNEQFF
TGTGCCAGCAGCCCAGACAATGAGCAGTTCTTC
>.|TRBJ2-7|TRBV7-9|.
CASSSYTSSQYF
TGTGCCAGCAGCTCCTACACTAGCTCACAGTACTTC
>.|TRBJ2-5|TRBV6-5|.
CASSYSRNSQETQYF
TGTGCCAGCAGTTACTCCCGGAACTCCCAAGAGACCCAGTACTTC
>.|TRBJ1-6|TRBV19|.
CASSFLPSSYNSPLHF
TGTGCCAGTAGTTTCCTACCAAGCTCCTATAATTCACCCCTCCACTTT
>.|TRBJ2-3|TRBV24-1|TRBD2
CATSVGSGVRDTQYF
TGTGCCACCAGTGTAGGTAGCGGGGTCCGGGATACGCAGTATTTT
>.|TRBJ2-5|TRBV4-1|TRBD1
CASSDKGAEETQYF
TGCGCCAGCAGCGATAAGGGGGCCGAAGAGACCCAGTACTTC
>.|TRBJ2-1|TRBV5-1|.
CASSLSVDEQFF
TGCGCCAGCAGCTTGTCCGTGGATGAGCAGTTCTTC
>.|TRBJ1-1|TRBV9|.
CASSVAAGRNTEAFF
TGTGCCAGCAGCGTCGCCGCCGGGAGGAACACTGAAGCTTTCTTT
>.|TRBJ2-7|TRBV10-3|TRBD1
CAIRPGTGTYEQYF
TGTGCCATCAGGCCCGGGACAGGCACCTACGAGCAGTACTTC
>.|TRBJ1-1|TRBV27|.
CASSLGGGEAFF
TGTGCCAGCAGTTTAGGCGGGGGGGAAGCTTTCTTT
>.|TRBJ2-2|TRBV5-6|.
CASSTRDTYTGELFF
TGTGCCAGCAGCACCCGGGACACCTACACCGGGGAGCTGTTTTTT
>.|TRBJ2-7|TRBV7-9|.
CASSLGSNYEQYF
TGTGCCAGCAGCTTAGGGTCGAACTACGAGCAGTACTTC
>.|TRBJ1-2|TRBV30|.
CAWSDNYGYTF
TGTGCCTGGAGTGATAACTATGGCTACACCTTC
>.|TRBJ2-1|TRBV28|.
CASRSIDTAYNEQFF
TGTGCCAGCAGAAGCATAGATACAGCCTACAATGAGCAGTTCTTC
>.|TRBJ1-1|TRBV7-9|.
CASSYPDRFTEAFF
TGTGCCAGCAGCTACCCGGACCGATTCACTGAAGCTTTCTTT
>.|TRBJ2-5|TRBV7-9|TRBD1
CASSIRTGEETQYF
TGTGCCAGCAGCATAAGGACAGGGGAAGAGACCCAGTACTTC
>.|TRBJ2-1|TRBV20-1|.
CSARDWRRQSSYNEQFF
TGCAGTGCTAGAGATTGGAGACGACAGAGCTCCTACAATGAGCAGTTCTTC
>.|TRBJ2-2|TRBV27|TRBD1
CASSFLPGQGTGELFF
TGTGCCAGCAGTTTCCTACCGGGACAGGGGACCGGGGAGCTGTTTTTT
>.|TRBJ1-3|TRBV12-3/TRBV12-4|.
CASSMGGNTIYF
TGTGCCAGCAGTATGGGAGGAAACACCATATATTTT
>.|TRBJ2-5|TRBV14|.
CASSQERMSWETQYF
TGTGCCAGCAGCCAAGAACGGATGTCCTGGGAGACCCAGTACTTC
>.|TRBJ1-4|TRBV14|TRBD1
CASSRGTGSTNEKLFF
TGTGCCAGCAGCCGCGGGACAGGGTCTACTAATGAAAAACTGTTTTTT
>.|TRBJ2-7|TRBV13|TRBD2
CASSLEGASGSYEQYF
TGTGCCAGCAGCTTAGAGGGTGCTAGCGGATCCTACGAGCAGTACTTC
>.|TRBJ2-7|TRBV29-1|.
CSVEDAGPSYEQYF
TGCAGCGTTGAAGATGCAGGGCCCTCCTACGAGCAGTACTTC
>.|TRBJ1-2|TRBV5-1|.
CASRGDGYTF
TGCGCCAGCAGGGGTGATGGCTACACCTTC
>few|TRBJ2-7|TRBV19|TRBD1
CASSPGQGALEQYF
TGTGCCAGTAGTCCGGGACAGGGGGCGCTTGAGCAGTACTTC